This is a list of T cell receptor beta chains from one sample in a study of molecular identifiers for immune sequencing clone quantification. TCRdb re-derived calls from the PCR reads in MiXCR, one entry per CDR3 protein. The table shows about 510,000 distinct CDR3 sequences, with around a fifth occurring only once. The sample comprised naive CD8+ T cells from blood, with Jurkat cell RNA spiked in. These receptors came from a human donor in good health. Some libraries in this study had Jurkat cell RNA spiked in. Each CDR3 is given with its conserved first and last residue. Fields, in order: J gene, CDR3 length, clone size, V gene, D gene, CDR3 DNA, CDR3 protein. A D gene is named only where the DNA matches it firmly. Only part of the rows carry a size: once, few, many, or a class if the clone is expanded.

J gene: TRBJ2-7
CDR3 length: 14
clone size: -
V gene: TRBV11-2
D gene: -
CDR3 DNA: TGTGCCAGCAGCTTAGGGGCACGGTACTACGAGCAGTACTTC
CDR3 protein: CASSLGARYYEQYF

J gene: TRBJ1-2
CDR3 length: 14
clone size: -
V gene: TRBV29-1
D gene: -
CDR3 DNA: TGCAGCGTTGGATACCAGGGCTTTAACTATGGCTACACCTTC
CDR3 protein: CSVGYQGFNYGYTF

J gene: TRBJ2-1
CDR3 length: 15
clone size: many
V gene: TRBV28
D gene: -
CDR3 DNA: TGTGCCAGCAGCTGGGACAAGAGCTCCTACAATGAGCAGTTCTTC
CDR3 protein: CASSWDKSSYNEQFF

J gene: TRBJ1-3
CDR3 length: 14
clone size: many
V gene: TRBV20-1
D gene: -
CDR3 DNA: TGCAGTGCTAGGGAGGTTCTCTCTGGAAACACCATATATTTT
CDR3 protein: CSAREVLSGNTIYF

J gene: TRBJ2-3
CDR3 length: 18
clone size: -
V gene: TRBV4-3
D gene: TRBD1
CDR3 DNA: TGCGCCAGCAGCCAAGAGAGACAGGGCCCCGCGGGCCCAGATACGCAGTGTTTT
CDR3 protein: CASSQERQGPAGPDTQCF

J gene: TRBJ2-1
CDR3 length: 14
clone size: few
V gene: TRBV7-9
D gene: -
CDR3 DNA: TGTGCCAGCAGCGCGCCTTATAGCGGCACTGAGCAGTTCTTC
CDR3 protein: CASSAPYSGTEQFF

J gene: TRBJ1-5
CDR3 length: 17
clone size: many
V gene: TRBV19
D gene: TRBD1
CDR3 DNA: TGTGCCAGTAGTATAGGACAGGGTGTGCCCCACAATCAGCCCCAGCATTTT
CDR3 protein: CASSIGQGVPHNQPQHF

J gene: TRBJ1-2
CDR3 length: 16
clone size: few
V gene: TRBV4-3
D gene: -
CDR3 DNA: TGCGCCAGCAGCCAAGATCTTAACGGACGGAGCTATGGCTACACCTTC
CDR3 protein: CASSQDLNGRSYGYTF

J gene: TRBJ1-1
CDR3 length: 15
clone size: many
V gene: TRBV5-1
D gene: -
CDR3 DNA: TGCGCCAGCAGCTTGGGTAGCCAGAGGGGCACTGAAGCTTTCTTT
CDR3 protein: CASSLGSQRGTEAFF

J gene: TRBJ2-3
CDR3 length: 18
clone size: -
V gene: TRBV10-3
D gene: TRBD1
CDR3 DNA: TGTGCCATCAGTGAGACAAGACAGGGGGTTATGATCACAGATACGCAGTATTTT
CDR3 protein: CAISETRQGVMITDTQYF

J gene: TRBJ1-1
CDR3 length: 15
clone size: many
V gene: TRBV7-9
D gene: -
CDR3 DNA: TGTGCCAGCAGCTTAGAAAGTTACCGCGACACTGAAGCTTTCTTT
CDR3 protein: CASSLESYRDTEAFF

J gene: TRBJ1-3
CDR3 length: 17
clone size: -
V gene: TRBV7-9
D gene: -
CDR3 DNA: TGTGCCAGCAGCTTAAGGACGAACATCGCCTCTGGAAACACCATATATTTT
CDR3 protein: CASSLRTNIASGNTIYF

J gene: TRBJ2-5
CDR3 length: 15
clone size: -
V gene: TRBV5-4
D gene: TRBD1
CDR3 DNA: TGTGCCAGCAGCATAGACAGGGAACCACAAGAGACCCAGTACTTC
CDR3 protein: CASSIDREPQETQYF

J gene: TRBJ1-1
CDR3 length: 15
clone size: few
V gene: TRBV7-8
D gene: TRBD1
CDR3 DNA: TGTGCCAGCAGCCCAGGGACAGGACCGAACACTGAAGCTTTCTTT
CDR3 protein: CASSPGTGPNTEAFF

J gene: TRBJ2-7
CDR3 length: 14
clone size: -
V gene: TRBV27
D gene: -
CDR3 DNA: TGTGCCAGCAGTTTTAGAGGGGTGGCCTACGAGCAGTACTTC
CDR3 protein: CASSFRGVAYEQYF

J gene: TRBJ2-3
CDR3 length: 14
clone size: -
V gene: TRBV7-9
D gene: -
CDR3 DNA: TGTGCCAGCACCCATTGGGAGTTTCGAGGTACGCAGTATTTT
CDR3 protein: CASTHWEFRGTQYF

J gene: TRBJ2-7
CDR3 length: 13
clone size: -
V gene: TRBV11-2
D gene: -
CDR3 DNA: TGTGCCATCAAGGTACCGGGTCACTACGAGCAGTACTTC
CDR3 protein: CAIKVPGHYEQYF

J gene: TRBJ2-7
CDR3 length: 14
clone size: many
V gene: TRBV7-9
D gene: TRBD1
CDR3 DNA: TGTGCCAGCAGCCCTTGGGACAGGGCTAACGAGCAGTACTTC
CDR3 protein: CASSPWDRANEQYF

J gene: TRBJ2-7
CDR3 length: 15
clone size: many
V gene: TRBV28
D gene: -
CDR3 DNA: TGTGCCAGCAGTTTACTCGGCGGGGGCTTCTACGAGCAGTACTTC
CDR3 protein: CASSLLGGGFYEQYF

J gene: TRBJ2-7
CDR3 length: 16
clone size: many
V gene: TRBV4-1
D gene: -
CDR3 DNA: TGCGCCAGCAGCCAAGACCGGGACGGGCGCTCCTACGAGCAGTACTTC
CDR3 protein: CASSQDRDGRSYEQYF

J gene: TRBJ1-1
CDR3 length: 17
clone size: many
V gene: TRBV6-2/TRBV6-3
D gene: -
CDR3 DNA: TGTGCCAGCAGTTACTCGAGCAGGGAACGGATGAACACTGAAGCTTTCTTT
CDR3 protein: CASSYSSRERMNTEAFF

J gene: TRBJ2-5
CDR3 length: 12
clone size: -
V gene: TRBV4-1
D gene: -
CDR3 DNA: TGCGCCAGCAGCCAAGATGGAGGGACCCAGTACTTC
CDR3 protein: CASSQDGGTQYF

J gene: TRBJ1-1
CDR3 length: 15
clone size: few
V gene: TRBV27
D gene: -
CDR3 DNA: TGTGCCAGCAGTCTCGGAAGAGGGGCGAGCACTGAAGCTTTCTTT
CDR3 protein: CASSLGRGASTEAFF

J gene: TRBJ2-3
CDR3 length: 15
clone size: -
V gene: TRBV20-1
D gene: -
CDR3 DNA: TGCAGTGCTAGAGATCCGGCCCCGTTACCCGATACGCAGTATTTT
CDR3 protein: CSARDPAPLPDTQYF

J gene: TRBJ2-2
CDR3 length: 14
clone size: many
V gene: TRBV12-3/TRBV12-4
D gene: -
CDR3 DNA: TGTGCCAGCAGGGATAGGACTAACACCGGGGAGCTGTTTTTT
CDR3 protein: CASRDRTNTGELFF

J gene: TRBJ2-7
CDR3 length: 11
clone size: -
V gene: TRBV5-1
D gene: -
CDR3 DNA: TGCGCCAGCAGCTCCCTAGGAAAGCAGTACTTC
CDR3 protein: CASSSLGKQYF

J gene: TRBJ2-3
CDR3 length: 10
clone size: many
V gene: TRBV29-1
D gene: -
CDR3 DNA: TGCAGCGTTGAATTGGATACGCAGTATTTT
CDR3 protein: CSVELDTQYF

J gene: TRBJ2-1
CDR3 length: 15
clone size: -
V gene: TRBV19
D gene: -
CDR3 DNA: TGTGCCACGACGAACGAGGGTAACTCCTACAATGAGCAGTTCTTC
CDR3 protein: CATTNEGNSYNEQFF

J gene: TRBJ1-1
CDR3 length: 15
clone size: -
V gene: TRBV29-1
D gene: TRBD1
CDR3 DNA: TGCAGCGTCCCCGGGACAGGGGGCTCGTGGACTGAAGCTTTCTTT
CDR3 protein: CSVPGTGGSWTEAFF

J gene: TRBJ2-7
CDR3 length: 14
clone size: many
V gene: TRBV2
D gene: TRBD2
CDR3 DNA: TGTGCCAGCAACCTACTAGCGGAGTCCTACGAGCAGTACTTC
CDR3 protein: CASNLLAESYEQYF

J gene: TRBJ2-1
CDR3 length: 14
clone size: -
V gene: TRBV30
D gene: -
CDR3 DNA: TGTGCCTGGAGTGTAACTAGCTCCTACAATGAGCAGTTCTTC
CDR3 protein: CAWSVTSSYNEQFF

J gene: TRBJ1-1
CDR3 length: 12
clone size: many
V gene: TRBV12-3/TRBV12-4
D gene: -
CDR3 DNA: TGTGCCAGCAGCCCCGTAGACACTGAAGCTTTCTTT
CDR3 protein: CASSPVDTEAFF

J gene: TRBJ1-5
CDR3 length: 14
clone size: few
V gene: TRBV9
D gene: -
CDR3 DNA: TGTGCCAGCAGCGTAGGCAGGGTCAATCAGCCCCAGCATTTT
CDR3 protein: CASSVGRVNQPQHF

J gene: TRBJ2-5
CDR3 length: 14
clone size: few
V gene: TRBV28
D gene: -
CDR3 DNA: TGTGCCAGCAGCCCGGACGGGACACAAGAGACCCAGTACTTC
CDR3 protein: CASSPDGTQETQYF

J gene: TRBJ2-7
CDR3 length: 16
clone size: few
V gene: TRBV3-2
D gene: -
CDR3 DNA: TGTGCCAGCAGCCAAGATGGGGGCCAGGGACTCTACGAGCAGTACTTC
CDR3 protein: CASSQDGGQGLYEQYF

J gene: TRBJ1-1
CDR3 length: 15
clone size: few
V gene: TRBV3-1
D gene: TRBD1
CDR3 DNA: TGTGCCAGCAGACACAGACAGGGGGCGGGCACTGAAGCTTTCTTT
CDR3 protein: CASRHRQGAGTEAFF

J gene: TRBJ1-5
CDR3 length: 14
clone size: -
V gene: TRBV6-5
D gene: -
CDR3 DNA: TGTGCCAGCAGTTACTCGGGTTTGGATCAGCCCCAGCATTTT
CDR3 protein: CASSYSGLDQPQHF

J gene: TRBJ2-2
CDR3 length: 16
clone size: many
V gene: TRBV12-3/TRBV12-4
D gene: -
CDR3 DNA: TGTGCCAGCAGTTCCCCCGGGACACGGAACACCGGGGAGCTGTTTTTT
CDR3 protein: CASSSPGTRNTGELFF

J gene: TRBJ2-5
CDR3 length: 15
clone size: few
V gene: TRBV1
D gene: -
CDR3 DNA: TGCACCAGCAGCCAAGGCCCGGCTGTCCAAGAGACCCAGTACTTC
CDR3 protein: CTSSQGPAVQETQYF

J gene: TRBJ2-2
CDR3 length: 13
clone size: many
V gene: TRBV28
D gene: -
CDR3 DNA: TGTGCCAGCCTTCAGGCGAACACCGGGGAGCTGTTTTTT
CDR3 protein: CASLQANTGELFF

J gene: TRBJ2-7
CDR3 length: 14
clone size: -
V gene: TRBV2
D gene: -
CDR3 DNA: TGTGCCAGCAGTGAAGCGGGGTACCCCTACAAGCAGTACTTC
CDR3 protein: CASSEAGYPYKQYF

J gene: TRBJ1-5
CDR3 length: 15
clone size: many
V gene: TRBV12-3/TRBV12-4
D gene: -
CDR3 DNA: TGTGCCAGCAGTTTAGCGCCGGGGCTAATAAGCACCCAGCATTTT
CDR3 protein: CASSLAPGLISTQHF

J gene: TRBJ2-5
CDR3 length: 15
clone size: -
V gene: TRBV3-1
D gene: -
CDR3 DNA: TGTGCCAGCAGCCAAGCATCAACAGGGCAAGAGACCCAGTACTTC
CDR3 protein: CASSQASTGQETQYF

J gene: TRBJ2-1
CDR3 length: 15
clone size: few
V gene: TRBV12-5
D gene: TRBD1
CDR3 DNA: TGTGCTAGTGGTTCCACCGGGACAGGGAGGAATGAGCAGTTCTTC
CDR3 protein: CASGSTGTGRNEQFF

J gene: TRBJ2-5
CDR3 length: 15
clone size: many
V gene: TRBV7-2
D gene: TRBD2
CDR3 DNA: TGTGCCAGCAGCTTAGTGGTTGCTAGCGGACAGACCCAGTACTTC
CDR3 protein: CASSLVVASGQTQYF

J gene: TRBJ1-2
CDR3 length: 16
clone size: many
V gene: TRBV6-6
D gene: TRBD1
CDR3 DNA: TGTGCCAGCAGCTACGCCGTACAGGGGGCGATCTATGGCTACACCTTC
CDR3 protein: CASSYAVQGAIYGYTF

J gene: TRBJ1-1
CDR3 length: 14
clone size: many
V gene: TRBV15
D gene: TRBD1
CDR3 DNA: TGTGCCACCAGCAGAGATAACTTGGCAGGGGGAGCTTTCTTT
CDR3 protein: CATSRDNLAGGAFF

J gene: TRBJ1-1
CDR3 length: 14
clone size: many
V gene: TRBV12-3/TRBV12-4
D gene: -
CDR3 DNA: TGTGCCAGCAGTTTGGCATCCATGGGGACTGAAGCTTTCTTT
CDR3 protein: CASSLASMGTEAFF

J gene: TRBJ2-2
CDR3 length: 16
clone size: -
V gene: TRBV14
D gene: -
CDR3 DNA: TGTGCCAGCAGCCATGTGGGAGGCCTTCAAACCGGGGAGCTGTTTTTT
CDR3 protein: CASSHVGGLQTGELFF